This entry concerns a single TCR beta chain. No antigen is known for it. The data derive from a study of cytomegalovirus exposure and HLA in healthy donors. PCR was performed using 60 Vbeta and 13 Jbeta primers. Repertoires were generated with immunoSEQ multiplex PCR, while TCRdb's copy carries only in-frame clones and drops some. Of 150,000 to 200,000 clones in the sample, roughly three quarters were seen once. Study-wide results and limits: A later analysis associated under 20,000 TCR beta sequences with HLA alleles at a 0.05 false discovery rate. One variant, a missense change in DCLRE1C, was linked in a later analysis to TCR beta V- and J-gene trimming. There were reportedly fewer N-insertions in an Asian-associated ancestry cluster than the roughly 670-donor mean, in a later analysis. Earlier analysis found most TCR beta V segments productive about 90% or about 30% of the time.

CDR1 is LNHDA and CDR2 is SQIVND in the germline V gene (reference sequence). With V trimmed by 6 bases and J by 3 bases, 7 bases remained unmatched. The CDR3 is 14 residues long. Sequenced sample: PBMCs. The TCR comes from a male donor in good health and CMV-seropositive. The genes are TRBV19 and TRBJ1-1, with 7 bases that match TRBD1. The CDR3, as DNA: TGTGCCAGTAGCCACAGGGGCGAAGACACTGAAGCTTTCTTT. Translation: CASSHRGEDTEAFF.